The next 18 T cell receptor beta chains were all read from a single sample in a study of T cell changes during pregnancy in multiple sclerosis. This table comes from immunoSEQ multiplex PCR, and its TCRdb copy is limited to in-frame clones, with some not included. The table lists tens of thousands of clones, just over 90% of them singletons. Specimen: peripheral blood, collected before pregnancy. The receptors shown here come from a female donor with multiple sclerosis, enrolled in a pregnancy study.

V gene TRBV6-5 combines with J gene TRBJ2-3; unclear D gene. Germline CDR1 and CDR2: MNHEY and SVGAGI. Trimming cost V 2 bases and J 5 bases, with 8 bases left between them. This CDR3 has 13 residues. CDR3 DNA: TGTGCCAGCAGTTACACAACAATAGATACGCAGTATTTT. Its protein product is CASSYTTIDTQYF.

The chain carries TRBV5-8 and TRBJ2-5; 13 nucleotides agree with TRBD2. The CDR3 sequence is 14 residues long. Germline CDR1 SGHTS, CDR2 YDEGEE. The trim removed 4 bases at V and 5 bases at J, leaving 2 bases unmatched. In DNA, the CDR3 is TGTGCCAGCAGCCTGACTAGCGGGAGGGAGACCCAGTACTTC. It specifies CASSLTSGRETQYF.

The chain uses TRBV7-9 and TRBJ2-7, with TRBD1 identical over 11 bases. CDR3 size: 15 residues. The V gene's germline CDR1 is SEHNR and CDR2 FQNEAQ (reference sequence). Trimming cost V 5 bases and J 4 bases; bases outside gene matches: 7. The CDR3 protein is CASSPTGTGGYEQYF. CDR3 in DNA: TGTGCCAGCAGCCCTACCGGGACAGGGGGTTACGAGCAGTACTTC.

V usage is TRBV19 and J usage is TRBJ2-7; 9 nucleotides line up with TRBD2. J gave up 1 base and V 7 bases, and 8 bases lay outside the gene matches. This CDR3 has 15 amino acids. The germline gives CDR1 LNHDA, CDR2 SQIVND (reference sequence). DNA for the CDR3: TGTGCCAGTACCCCTGCGGGAGGGGGATCCTACGAGCAGTACTTC. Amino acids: CASTPAGGGSYEQYF.

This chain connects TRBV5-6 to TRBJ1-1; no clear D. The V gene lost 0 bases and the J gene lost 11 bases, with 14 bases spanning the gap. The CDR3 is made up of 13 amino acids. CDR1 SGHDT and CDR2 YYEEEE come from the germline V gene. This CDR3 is CASSLERGSRAFF. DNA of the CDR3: TGTGCCAGCAGCTTGGAGCGGGGATCGCGCGCTTTCTTT.

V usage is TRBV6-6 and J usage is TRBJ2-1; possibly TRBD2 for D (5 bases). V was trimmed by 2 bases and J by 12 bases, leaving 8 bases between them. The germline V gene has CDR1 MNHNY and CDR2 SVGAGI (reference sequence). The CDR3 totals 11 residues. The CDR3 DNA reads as TGTGCCAGCAGTTACACCGAGGGGCAGTTCTTC. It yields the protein CASSYTEGQFF.

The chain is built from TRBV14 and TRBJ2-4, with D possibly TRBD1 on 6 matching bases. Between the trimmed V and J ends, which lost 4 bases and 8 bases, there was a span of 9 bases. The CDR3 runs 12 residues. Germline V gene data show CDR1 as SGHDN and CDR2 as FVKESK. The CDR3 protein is CASSLQGDIQYF. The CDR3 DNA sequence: TGTGCCAGCAGCCTACAGGGCGACATTCAGTACTTC.

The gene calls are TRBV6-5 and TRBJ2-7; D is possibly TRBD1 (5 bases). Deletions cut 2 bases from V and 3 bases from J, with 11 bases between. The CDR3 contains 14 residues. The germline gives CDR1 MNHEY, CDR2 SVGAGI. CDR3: CASSYTQGSYEQYF. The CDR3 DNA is TGTGCCAGCAGTTACACCCAGGGCAGCTACGAGCAGTACTTC.

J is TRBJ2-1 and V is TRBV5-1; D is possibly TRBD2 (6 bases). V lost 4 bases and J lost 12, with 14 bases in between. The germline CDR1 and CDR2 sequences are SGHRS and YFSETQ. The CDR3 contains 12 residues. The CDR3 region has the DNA TGCGCCAGCAGCCGGGACTCCACCGGGCAGTTCTTC. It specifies CASSRDSTGQFF.

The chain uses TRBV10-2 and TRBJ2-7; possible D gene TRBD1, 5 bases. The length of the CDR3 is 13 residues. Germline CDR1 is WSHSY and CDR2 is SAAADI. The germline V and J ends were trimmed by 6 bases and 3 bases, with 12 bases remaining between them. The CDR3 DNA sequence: TGCGCCAGCAGCAGTTGGGGCCTCTACGAGCAGTACTTC. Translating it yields CASSSWGLYEQYF.

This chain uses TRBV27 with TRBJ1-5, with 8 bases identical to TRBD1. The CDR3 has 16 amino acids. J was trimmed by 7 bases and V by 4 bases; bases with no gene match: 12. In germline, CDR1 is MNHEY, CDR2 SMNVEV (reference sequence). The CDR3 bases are TGTGCCAGCAGTTCCTCGACAGGGGCCGGGGGACAGCCCCAGCATTTT. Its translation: CASSSSTGAGGQPQHF.

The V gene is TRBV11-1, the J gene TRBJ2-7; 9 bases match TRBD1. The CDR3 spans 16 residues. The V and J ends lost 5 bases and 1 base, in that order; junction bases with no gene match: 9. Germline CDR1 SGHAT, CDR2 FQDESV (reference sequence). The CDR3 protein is CASSRMGQGISYEQYF. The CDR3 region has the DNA TGTGCCAGCAGCCGAATGGGACAGGGAATTTCCTACGAGCAGTACTTC. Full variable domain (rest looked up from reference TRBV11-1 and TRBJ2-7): EAEVAQSPRYKITEKSQAVAFWCDPISGHATLYWYRQILGQGPELLVQFQDESVVDDSQLPKDRFSAERLKGVDSTLKIQPAELGDSAMYLCASSRMGQGISYEQYFGPGTRLTVT.

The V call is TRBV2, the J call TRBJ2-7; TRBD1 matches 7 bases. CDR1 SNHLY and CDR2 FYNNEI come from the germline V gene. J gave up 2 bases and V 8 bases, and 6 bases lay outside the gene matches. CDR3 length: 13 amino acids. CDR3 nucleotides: TGTGCCAGCGAGGGGACAGCAACCTACGAGCAGTACTTC. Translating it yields CASEGTATYEQYF. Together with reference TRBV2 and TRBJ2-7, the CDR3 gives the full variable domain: EPEVTQTPSHQVTQMGQEVILRCVPISNHLYFYWYRQILGQKVEFLVSFYNNEISEKSEIFDDQFSVERPDGSNFTLKIRSTKLEDSAMYFCASEGTATYEQYFGPGTRLTVT.

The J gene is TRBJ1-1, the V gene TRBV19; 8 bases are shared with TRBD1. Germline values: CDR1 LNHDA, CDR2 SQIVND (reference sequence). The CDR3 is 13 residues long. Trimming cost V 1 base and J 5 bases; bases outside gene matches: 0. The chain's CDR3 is CASSIGQGTEAFF. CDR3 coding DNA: TGTGCCAGTAGTATAGGACAGGGGACTGAAGCTTTCTTT.

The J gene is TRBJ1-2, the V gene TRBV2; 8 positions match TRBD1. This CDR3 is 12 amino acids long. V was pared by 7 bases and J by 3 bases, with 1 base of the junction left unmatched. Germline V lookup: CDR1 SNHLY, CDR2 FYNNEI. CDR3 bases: TGTGCCAGCACAGGGGGCTACTATGGCTACACCTTC. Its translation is CASTGGYYGYTF.

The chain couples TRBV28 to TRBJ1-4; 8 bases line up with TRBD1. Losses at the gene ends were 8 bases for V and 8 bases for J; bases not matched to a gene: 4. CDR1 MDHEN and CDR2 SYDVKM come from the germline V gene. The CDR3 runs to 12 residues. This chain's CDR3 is CASDRGGEKLFF. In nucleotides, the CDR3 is TGTGCCAGCGACAGGGGTGGCGAAAAACTGTTTTTT.

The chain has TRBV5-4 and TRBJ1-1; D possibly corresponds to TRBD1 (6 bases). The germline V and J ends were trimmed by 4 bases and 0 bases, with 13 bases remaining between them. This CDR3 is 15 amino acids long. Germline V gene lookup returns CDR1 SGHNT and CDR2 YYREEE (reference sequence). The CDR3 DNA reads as TGTGCCAGCAGCCCGGCAGGACAGCTGAACACTGAAGCTTTCTTT. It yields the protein CASSPAGQLNTEAFF.

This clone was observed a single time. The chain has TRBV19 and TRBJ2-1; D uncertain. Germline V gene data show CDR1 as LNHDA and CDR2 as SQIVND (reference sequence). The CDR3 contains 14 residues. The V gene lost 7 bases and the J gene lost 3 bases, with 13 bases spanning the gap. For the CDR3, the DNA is TGTGCCAGTACAGACCCCCCAGGCTACAATGAGCAGTTCTTC. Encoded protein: CASTDPPGYNEQFF.